This T cell receptor beta chain was profiled in a study of OX40 agonist ivuxolimab in advanced cancers. About the study: Hepatocellular carcinoma, melanoma, renal cell or head and neck cancer was diagnosed in the dose-escalation patients.

Clones were read by immunoSEQ multiplex PCR, and TCRdb kept only the in-frame ones, dropping some. The sample yields 150,000 to 180,000 clones, roughly 92% seen once. Findings of the study overall: Antigen specificity of clonally expanded peripheral T cells was not established.

Between the trimmed V and J ends, which lost 5 bases and 0 bases, there was a span of 12 bases. Germline lookup yields CDR1 SGHDT and CDR2 YYEEEE. The CDR3 sequence is 16 residues long. Systemic immunosuppression or a history of autoimmune disease excluded patients. Turning to this clone: Its target is not known.

The V call is TRBV5-6, the J call TRBJ2-6; no clear D. The clonotype comes from an adult with an advanced solid tumor such as melanoma, head and neck, liver or kidney cancer. Sequences were derived from CD4+ or CD8+ T cells sorted from blood, sampled in a trial of the OX40 agonist ivuxolimab. CDR3 DNA sequence: TGTGCCAGCAGTCGACGGCCCGCCTCTGGGGCCAACGTCCTGACTTTC. This translates into CASSRRPASGANVLTF.